This TCR beta chain came from a study of Ad26.COV2.S vaccination and SARS-CoV-2 variants (TCRdb year 2021). The study in broad terms: Vaccine-arm donors came from COV1001, a multicentre, randomized, double-blind, placebo-controlled phase I-IIa trial of Ad26.COV2.S in healthy adults. Ad26.COV2.S was administered intramuscularly at 5 x 10^10 or 1 x 10^11 viral particles, either as a single shot or as two shots given 56 days apart. The specificity and breadth of SARS-CoV-2-reactive T cell receptors after Ad26.COV2.S vaccination were assessed by TCRbeta repertoire sequencing. A total of some 30 samples were included in the TCR-sequenced set, comprising roughly 20 Ad26.COV2.S vaccine recipients, 5 placebo recipients and 8 SARS-CoV-2 convalescent individuals. Trial participants were randomized into five groups of five: low-dose or high-dose Ad26.COV2.S given once or twice, or placebo on both occasions. Throughout the experiments and outcome assessment, investigators stayed blinded to trial group allocation.

Broader findings and caveats from the paper: The authors noted that the TCR breadth and depth analyses may have underestimated total T cell responses. The study was not powered for comparison of responses between vaccine doses or regimens. Substantial breadth of spike-specific CD8+ and CD4+ T cell responses was reported after vaccination. Ad26.COV2.S recipients had higher spike-specific TCR breadth than placebo recipients (P = 0.0014). Non-spike TCR breadth was comparable between vaccine and placebo recipients, consistent with the vaccine containing only spike.

Germline trimming amounts to 4 bases on V and 2 bases on J, with 7 as the count of junction bases outside the gene matches. Reading the germline V gene (reference sequence) gives CDR1 SGHNT and CDR2 YYREEE. Spanning cysteine to phenylalanine, the CDR3 consists of 16 amino acids. Only the CDR3 DNA is retained, 48 bases long and in frame from the first base. Notes on this clone: Its antigen remains unidentified. Base qualities were left out, and no much larger clone turns up one base away.

The sample's treatment or condition label, in plain terms: around 19 received Ad26.COV2.S at low or high dose, single or two shots; 5 received placebo; per-sample allocation not given. Repertoires of vaccine and placebo recipients were sequenced from samples taken on day 63 after the first injection. Cohort 1b enrolled fewer than 30 adults aged 18-55 years at a single site in Boston, USA, between 29 July and 7 August 2020. Ad26.COV2.S was a replication-incompetent adenovirus type 26 vector that expressed a prefusion-stabilized SARS-CoV-2 spike protein derived from the original Wuhan strain. The immunoSEQ Assay was the method used to sequence TCRbeta CDR3 regions. After extraction, genomic DNA underwent amplification by bias-controlled multiplex PCR, followed by high-throughput sequencing. In the authors' own workflow: To quantify the absolute abundance of every unique TCRbeta CDR3 region, sequences were collapsed and filtered. T cell fraction was estimated by normalizing TCRbeta template counts to usable DNA, which was measured by amplifying reference genes present in all nucleated cells. Repertoire TCRs were annotated as SARS-CoV-2-specific by exact matching of V gene, CDR3 amino acid sequence and J gene to a known reactive TCR set. MIRA supplied the reference SARS-CoV-2 TCR set, which was filtered for enrichment in COVID-19-positive ImmuneCODE repertoires so that public or cross-reactive TCRs were removed. Using the MIRA antigens, annotated TCRs were further analysed by specific ORF or by position within an ORF. Depth was the summed frequency of annotated unique rearrangements, while breadth was defined as annotated unique rearrangements over total unique productive rearrangements. Group comparisons of TCR breadth used two-sided Wilcoxon rank-sum tests. TCRdb limited this immuneACCESS table to in-frame rearrangements with V and J called. A share of clones is missing; checked studies link under half to unresolved V genes, and the rest is unexplained. That table furnishes V, J and clone size, whereas the DNA furnished D and trimming. Within this sample are about 350,000 clones, with about 85% of them counted one time only. The top ten hold about 3.3% of the sample.

Here the chain combines TRBV5-4 and TRBJ2-1, with TRBD1 identical over 9 junction bases. The specimen was peripheral blood, collected in a trial of Ad26.COV2.S vaccine versus placebo. The clonotype comes from a person between 18 and 65 years old who received the Ad26.COV2.S COVID-19 vaccine or a placebo. This receptor has the CDR3 CASSGGQGTTYNEQFF. The DNA reads as follows: TGTGCCAGCAGCGGTGGACAGGGGACCACCTACAATGAGCAGTTCTTC.